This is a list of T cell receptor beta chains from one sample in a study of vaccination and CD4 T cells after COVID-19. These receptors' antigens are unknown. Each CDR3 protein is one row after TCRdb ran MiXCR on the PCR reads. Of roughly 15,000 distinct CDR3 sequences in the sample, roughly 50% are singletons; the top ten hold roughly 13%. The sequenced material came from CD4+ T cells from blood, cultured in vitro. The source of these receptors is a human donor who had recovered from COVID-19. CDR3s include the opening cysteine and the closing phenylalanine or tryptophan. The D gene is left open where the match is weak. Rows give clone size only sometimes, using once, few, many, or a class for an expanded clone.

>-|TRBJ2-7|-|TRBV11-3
CASSLVARGEQYF
TGTGCCAGCAGCTTAGTCGCGAGGGGCGAGCAGTACTTC
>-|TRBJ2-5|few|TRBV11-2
CASSANRETQYF
TGTGCCAGCAGCGCGAACCGGGAGACCCAGTACTTC
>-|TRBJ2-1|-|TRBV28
CASKQRPSSYNEQFF
TGTGCCAGCAAGCAGCGCCCGAGCTCCTACAATGAGCAGTTCTTC
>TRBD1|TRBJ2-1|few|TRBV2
CASSAGQGARSEQFF
TGTGCCAGCAGCGCGGGACAGGGGGCGCGGAGTGAGCAGTTCTTC
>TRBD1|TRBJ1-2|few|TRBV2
CASRNRGGFTYGYTF
TGTGCCAGCAGGAACAGGGGAGGTTTCACCTATGGCTACACCTTC
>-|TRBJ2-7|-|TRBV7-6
CASSGPLGYEQYF
TGTGCCAGCAGCGGACCCCTTGGCTACGAGCAGTACTTC
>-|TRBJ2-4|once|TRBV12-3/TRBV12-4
CASSVTSPKNIQYF
TGTGCCAGCAGTGTGACGTCTCCCAAAAACATTCAGTACTTC
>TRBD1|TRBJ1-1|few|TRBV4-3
CASSLGTANTEAFF
TGCGCCAGCAGCCTCGGGACAGCGAACACTGAAGCTTTCTTT
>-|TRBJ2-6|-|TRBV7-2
CASSLEQFSGANVLTF
TGTGCCAGCAGCTTGGAGCAGTTCTCTGGGGCCAACGTCCTGACTTTC
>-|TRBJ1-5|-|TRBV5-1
CASSLVGGYQPQHF
TGCGCCAGCAGCTTGGTAGGAGGGTATCAGCCCCAGCATTTT
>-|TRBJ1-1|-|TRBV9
CASSVDVELGRAFF
TGTGCCAGCAGCGTAGATGTAGAGCTTGGGAGGGCTTTCTTT
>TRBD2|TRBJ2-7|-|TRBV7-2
CASSLAGTSGLSYEQYF
TGTGCCAGCAGCTTAGCGGGGACTAGCGGTCTCTCCTACGAGCAGTACTTC
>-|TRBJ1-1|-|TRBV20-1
CSARTANTEAFF
TGCAGTGCCCGGACAGCGAACACTGAAGCTTTCTTT
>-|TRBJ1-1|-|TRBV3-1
CASSQYRGAEAFF
TGTGCCAGCAGCCAATACCGGGGGGCTGAAGCTTTCTTT
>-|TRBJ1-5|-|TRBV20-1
CSAEGRNQPQHF
TGCAGTGCTGAAGGACGGAATCAGCCCCAGCATTTT
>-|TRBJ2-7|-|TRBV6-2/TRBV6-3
CASSYPPGGLWEQYF
TGTGCCAGCAGTTACCCCCCAGGGGGACTGTGGGAGCAGTACTTC
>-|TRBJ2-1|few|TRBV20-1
CSAKSPSSYNEQFF
TGCAGTGCTAAGTCTCCTAGCTCCTACAATGAGCAGTTCTTC
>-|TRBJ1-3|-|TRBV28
CASSPRTNSGNTIYF
TGTGCCAGCAGTCCCCGGACCAACTCTGGAAACACCATATATTTT
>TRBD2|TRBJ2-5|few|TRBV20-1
CSAMTSGSKETQYF
TGCAGTGCTATGACTAGCGGGAGTAAAGAGACCCAGTACTTC
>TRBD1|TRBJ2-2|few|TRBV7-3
CASSLNPNGQGARGELFF
TGTGCCAGCAGCTTAAATCCGAATGGACAGGGGGCTCGCGGGGAGCTGTTTTTT
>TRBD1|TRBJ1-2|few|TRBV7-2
CASSRGQGSYGYTF
TGTGCCAGCAGTCGAGGACAGGGGAGTTATGGCTACACCTTC
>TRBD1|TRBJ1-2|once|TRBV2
CASSRTGSHRF
TGTGCCAGCAGCCGGACAGGCTCCCATCGCTTC
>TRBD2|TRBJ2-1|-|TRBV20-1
CSASLSGRSNEQFF
TGCAGTGCTAGCTTAAGCGGGAGATCCAATGAGCAGTTCTTC
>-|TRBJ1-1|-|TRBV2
CASSEARFEAFF
TGTGCCAGCAGTGAAGCGAGGTTTGAAGCTTTCTTT
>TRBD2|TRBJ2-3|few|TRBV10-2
CASSPGTSGRAGTQYF
TGCGCCAGCAGCCCCGGGACTAGCGGGAGGGCTGGTACGCAGTATTTT
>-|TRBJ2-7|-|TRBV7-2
CASSLGTYEQYF
TGTGCCAGCAGCTTAGGGACTTACGAGCAGTACTTC
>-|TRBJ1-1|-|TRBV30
CAWSVRAEAFF
TGTGCCTGGAGTGTGAGGGCTGAAGCTTTCTTT
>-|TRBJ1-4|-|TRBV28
CASSFPTNEKLFF
TGTGCCAGCAGTTTCCCAACTAATGAAAAACTGTTTTTT
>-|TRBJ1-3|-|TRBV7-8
CASSLRAPGGVKNTIYF
TGTGCCAGCAGCTTGAGGGCCCCAGGTGGGGTAAAAAACACCATATATTTT
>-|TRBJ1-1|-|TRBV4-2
CASSRLGGANTEAFF
TGTGCCAGCAGCCGCCTAGGAGGGGCTAACACTGAAGCTTTCTTT
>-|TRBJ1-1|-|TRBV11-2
CASSLLRMNTEAFF
TGTGCCAGCAGCTTATTACGGATGAACACTGAAGCTTTCTTT
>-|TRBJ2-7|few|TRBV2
CASSTSSSEQYF
TGTGCCAGCAGTACTAGTTCCTCCGAGCAGTACTTC
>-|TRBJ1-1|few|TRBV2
CASSPANTEAFF
TGTGCCAGCAGTCCAGCAAACACTGAAGCTTTCTTT
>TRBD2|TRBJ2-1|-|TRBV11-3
CASSQGGLAAFYNEQFF
TGTGCCAGCAGCCAGGGTGGACTAGCGGCTTTCTACAATGAGCAGTTCTTC
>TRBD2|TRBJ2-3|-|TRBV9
CASSVEGTSGRSTDTQYF
TGTGCCAGCAGCGTAGAAGGGACTAGCGGGAGAAGCACAGATACGCAGTATTTT
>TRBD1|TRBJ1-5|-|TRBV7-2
CASSLGTGAILRQPQHF
TGTGCCAGCAGCCTAGGGACAGGGGCCATTTTGCGACAGCCCCAGCATTTT
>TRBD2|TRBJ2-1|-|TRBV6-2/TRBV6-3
CASSPYTSGGVNPYNEQFF
TGTGCCAGCAGCCCCTATACTAGCGGGGGTGTCAACCCCTACAATGAGCAGTTCTTC
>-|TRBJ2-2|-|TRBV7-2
CASSPARPTGELFF
TGTGCCAGCAGCCCGGCCCGCCCCACCGGGGAGCTGTTTTTT
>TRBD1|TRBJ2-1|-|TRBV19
CASSTNPDRADFYEQFF
TGTGCCAGTAGTACTAACCCGGACAGGGCCGACTTTTATGAGCAGTTCTTC
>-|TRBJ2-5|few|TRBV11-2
CASSSVRDAQETQYF
TGTGCCAGCAGCTCGGTCCGGGACGCTCAAGAGACCCAGTACTTC
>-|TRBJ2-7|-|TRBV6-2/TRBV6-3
CASSYVRGHEQYF
TGTGCCAGCAGTTACGTCAGGGGCCACGAGCAGTACTTC
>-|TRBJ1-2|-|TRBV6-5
CASSYRGPGVGPIRGYTF
TGTGCCAGCAGTTACAGGGGCCCAGGGGTCGGTCCAATTCGAGGCTACACCTTC
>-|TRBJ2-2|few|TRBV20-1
CSARVSGNTGELFF
TGCAGTGCTAGAGTCAGCGGGAACACCGGGGAGCTGTTTTTT
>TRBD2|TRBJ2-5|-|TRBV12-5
CASGPPGLAGEETQYF
TGTGCTAGTGGCCCACCCGGACTAGCGGGGGAGGAGACCCAGTACTTC
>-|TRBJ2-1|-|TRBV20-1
CSARTREGGAYEQFF
TGCAGTGCTAGAACCCGGGAAGGGGGGGCCTATGAGCAGTTCTTC
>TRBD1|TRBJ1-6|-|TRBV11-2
CASSLVQGANSPLHF
TGTGCCAGCAGCTTAGTTCAGGGGGCGAATTCACCCCTCCACTTT